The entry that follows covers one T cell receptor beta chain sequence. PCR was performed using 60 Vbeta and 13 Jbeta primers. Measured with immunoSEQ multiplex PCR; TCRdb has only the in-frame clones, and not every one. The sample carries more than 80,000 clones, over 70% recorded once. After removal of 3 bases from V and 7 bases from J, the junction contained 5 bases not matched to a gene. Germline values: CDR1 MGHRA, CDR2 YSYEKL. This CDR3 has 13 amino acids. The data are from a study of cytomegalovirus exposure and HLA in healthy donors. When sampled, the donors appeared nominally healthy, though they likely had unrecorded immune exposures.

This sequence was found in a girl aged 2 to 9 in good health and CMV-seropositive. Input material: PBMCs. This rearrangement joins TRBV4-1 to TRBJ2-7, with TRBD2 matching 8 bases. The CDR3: CASSQGLVREQYF. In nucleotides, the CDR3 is TGCGCCAGCAGCCAGGGACTAGTGAGAGAGCAGTACTTC.